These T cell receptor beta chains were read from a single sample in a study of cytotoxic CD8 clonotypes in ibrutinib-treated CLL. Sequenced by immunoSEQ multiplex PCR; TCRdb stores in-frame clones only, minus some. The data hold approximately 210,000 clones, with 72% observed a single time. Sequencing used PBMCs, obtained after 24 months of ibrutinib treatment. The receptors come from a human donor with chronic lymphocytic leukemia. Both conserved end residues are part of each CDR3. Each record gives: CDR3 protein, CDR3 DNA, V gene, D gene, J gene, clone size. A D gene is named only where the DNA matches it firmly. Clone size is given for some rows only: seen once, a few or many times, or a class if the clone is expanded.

CASSRGPYQPQHF TGTGCCAGCAGTAGGGGGCCTTATCAGCCCCAGCATTTT TRBV27 TRBD1 TRBJ1-5 few
CASSGIEQGYTEAFF TGTGCCAGCTCAGGGATAGAACAGGGATACACTGAAGCTTTCTTT TRBV18 . TRBJ1-1 .
CASSQDLPVGGVSSEQYF TGCGCCAGCAGCCAAGATCTCCCGGTCGGGGGTGTCAGTTCCGAGCAGTACTTC TRBV4-3 . TRBJ2-7 few
CASSPSGRGVETQYF TGTGCCAGCTCACCCTCAGGGAGAGGAGTCGAGACCCAGTACTTC TRBV18 . TRBJ2-5 .
CASSTSGTGAQAPYEQYF TGTGCCAGTAGTACAAGCGGGACAGGGGCCCAAGCTCCTTACGAGCAGTACTTC TRBV19 TRBD1 TRBJ2-7 .
CASSSAGLETGELFF TGTGCCAGCAGTTCCGCGGGACTAGAGACCGGGGAGCTGTTTTTT TRBV6-6 TRBD2 TRBJ2-2 .
CASSPPILTRGNQPQHF TGTGCCAGCAGCCCGCCCATATTGACGAGAGGCAATCAGCCCCAGCATTTT TRBV28 . TRBJ1-5 .
CASSGRTGSGNQPQHF TGTGCCAGCAGCGGCCGGACAGGGTCGGGCAATCAGCCCCAGCATTTT TRBV2 TRBD1 TRBJ1-5 few
CASSLSYSGRAPGELFF TGTGCCAGCAGCTTATCATATAGCGGGAGGGCCCCCGGGGAGCTGTTTTTT TRBV21-1 . TRBJ2-2 .
CASSYRPTGYEQYF TGTGCCAGCAGCTACCGACCGACAGGCTACGAGCAGTACTTC TRBV11-2 . TRBJ2-7 .
CASSLNGVGTEAFF TGCGCCAGCAGCTTGAATGGGGTTGGCACTGAAGCTTTCTTT TRBV5-1 . TRBJ1-1 .
CASSRDRYSNQPQHF TGTGCCAGTAGTCGAGACAGATATAGCAATCAGCCCCAGCATTTT TRBV19 . TRBJ1-5 few
CASSQTRGTGNTIYF TGTGCCAGCAGCCAGACCCGCGGGACTGGAAACACCATATATTTT TRBV14 . TRBJ1-3 .
CASSEPGQSEQYF TGTGCCAGCAGTGAACCTGGACAATCCGAGCAGTACTTC TRBV25-1 . TRBJ2-7 .
CASSLIAGDTGELFF TGTGCCAGCAGTTTAATAGCGGGGGACACCGGGGAGCTGTTTTTT TRBV27 TRBD2 TRBJ2-2 .
CASSLGGFTEAFF TGTGCCAGCAGCTTGGGGGGTTTTACTGAAGCTTTCTTT TRBV7-6 . TRBJ1-1 once